This TCR beta chain is from a study of blood T cell repertoires in COVID-19. Overall study: Acute and convalescent COVID-19 specimens originated in the United States, Italy and Spain. Sources were T cells, B-cell-depleted T cells, or PBMCs; the material itself was cDNA or gDNA.

TCRdb's table, derived via immunoSEQ multiplex PCR, lists solely in-frame clones and lacks some. The sample yields under 85,000 clones, approximately 84% seen once. Sequencing was carried out using peripheral blood. This TCR was sampled from a middle-aged man with COVID-19, enrolled during active disease.

CDR3 in DNA: TGTGCCAGCAGCCCCACACTAGCGGGGTTTTCTTATTCAGATACGCAGTATTTT. It yields the protein CASSPTLAGFSYSDTQYF. The genes are TRBV27 and TRBJ2-3; 10 bases are a match to TRBD2. The CDR3 consists of 18 residues. Germline CDR1 reads MNHEY; CDR2 reads SMNVEV (reference sequence). V shed 6 bases, J shed 4 bases, and the junction held 16 bases outside the gene matches.